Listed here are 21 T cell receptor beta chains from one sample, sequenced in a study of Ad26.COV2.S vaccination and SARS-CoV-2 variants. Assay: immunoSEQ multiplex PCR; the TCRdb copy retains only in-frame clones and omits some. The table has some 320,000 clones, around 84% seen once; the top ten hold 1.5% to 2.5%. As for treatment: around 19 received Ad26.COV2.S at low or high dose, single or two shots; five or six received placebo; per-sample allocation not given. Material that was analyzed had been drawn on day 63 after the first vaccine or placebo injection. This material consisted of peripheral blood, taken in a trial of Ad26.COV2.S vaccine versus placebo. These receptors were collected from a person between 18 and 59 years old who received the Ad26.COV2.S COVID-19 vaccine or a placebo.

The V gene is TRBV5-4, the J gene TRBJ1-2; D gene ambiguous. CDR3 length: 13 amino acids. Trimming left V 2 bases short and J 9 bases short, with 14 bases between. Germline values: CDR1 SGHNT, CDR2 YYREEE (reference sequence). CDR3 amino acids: CASSFSEASRYTF. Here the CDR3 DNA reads TGTGCCAGCAGCTTCTCAGAGGCTTCGCGCTACACCTTC.

CDR3 sequence reads: CASSSLTEDEAFF. CDR3 sequence (DNA): TGTGCCAGCAGCTCGTTAACGGAGGATGAAGCTTTCTTT. The gene calls are TRBV5-4 and TRBJ1-1; D is unresolved. The CDR3 is 13 residues long. Trimming stripped 3 bases from V and 7 bases from J, with 13 bases between. The germline CDR1 and CDR2 sequences are SGHNT and YYREEE (reference sequence).

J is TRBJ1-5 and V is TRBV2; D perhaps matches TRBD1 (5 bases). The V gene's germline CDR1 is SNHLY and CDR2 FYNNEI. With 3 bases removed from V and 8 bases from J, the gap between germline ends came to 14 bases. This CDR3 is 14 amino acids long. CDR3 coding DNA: TGTGCCAGCAGTGACCAGGGTCCTGGGGAGCCCCAGCATTTT. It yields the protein CASSDQGPGEPQHF.

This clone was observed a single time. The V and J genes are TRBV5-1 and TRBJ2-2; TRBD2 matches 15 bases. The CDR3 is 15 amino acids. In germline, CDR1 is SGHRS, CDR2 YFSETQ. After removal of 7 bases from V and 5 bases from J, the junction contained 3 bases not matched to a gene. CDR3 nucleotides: TGCGCCAGCTCGGGACTAGCGGGGGGAACCGGGGAGCTGTTTTTT. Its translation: CASSGLAGGTGELFF.

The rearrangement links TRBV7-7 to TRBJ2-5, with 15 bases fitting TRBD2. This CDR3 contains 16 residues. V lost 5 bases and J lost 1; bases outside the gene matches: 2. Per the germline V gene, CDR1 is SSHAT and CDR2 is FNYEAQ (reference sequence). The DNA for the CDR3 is TGTGCCAGCAGCCAGGGACTAGCGGGGGGCCAAGAGACCCAGTACTTC. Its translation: CASSQGLAGGQETQYF.

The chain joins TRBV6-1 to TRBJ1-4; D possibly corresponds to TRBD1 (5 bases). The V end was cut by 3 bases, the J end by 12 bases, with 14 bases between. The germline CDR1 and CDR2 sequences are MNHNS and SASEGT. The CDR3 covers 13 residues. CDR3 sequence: CASSDRGRLELFF. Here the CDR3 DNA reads TGTGCCAGCAGTGACCGGGGACGGTTGGAACTGTTTTTT.

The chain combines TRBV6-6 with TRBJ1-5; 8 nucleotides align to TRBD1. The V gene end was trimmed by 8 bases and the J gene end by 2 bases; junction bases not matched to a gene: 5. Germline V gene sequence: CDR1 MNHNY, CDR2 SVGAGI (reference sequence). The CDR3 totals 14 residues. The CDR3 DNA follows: TGTGCCAGCTACAGGGGGGATCGCAATCAGCCCCAGCATTTT. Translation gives CASYRGDRNQPQHF.

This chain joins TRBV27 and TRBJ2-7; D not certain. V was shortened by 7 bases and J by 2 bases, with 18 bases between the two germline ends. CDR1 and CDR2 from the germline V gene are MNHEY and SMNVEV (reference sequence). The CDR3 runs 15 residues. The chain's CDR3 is CASTTIQGPTYEQYF. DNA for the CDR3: TGTGCCAGCACCACCATCCAAGGGCCTACCTACGAGCAGTACTTC.

Here the CDR3 reads CASSLALGREAFF. CDR3 DNA sequence: TGTGCCAGCAGCTTAGCGCTCGGCAGGGAAGCTTTCTTT. This rearrangement joins TRBV7-2 to TRBJ1-1; D not resolved. The V and J ends lost 0 bases and 8 bases respectively, with 10 bases between them. The germline gives CDR1 SGHTA, CDR2 FQGNSA. CDR3 length: 13 amino acids.

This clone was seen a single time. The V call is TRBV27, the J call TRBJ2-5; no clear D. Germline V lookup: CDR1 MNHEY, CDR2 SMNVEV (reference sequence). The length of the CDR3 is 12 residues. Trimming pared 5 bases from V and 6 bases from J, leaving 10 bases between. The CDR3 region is CASSRPGQTQYF. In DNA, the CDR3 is TGTGCCAGCAGTCGGCCCGGACAGACCCAGTACTTC.

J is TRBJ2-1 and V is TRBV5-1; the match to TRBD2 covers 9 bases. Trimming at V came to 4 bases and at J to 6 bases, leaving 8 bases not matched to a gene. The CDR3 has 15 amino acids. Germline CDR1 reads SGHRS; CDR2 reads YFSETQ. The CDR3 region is CASSPDGLATNEQFF. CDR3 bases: TGCGCCAGCAGCCCCGATGGACTAGCGACCAATGAGCAGTTCTTC.

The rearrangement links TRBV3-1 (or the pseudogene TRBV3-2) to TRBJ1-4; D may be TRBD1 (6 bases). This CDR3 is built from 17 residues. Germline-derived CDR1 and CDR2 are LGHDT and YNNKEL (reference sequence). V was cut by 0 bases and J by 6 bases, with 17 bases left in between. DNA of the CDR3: TGTGCCAGCAGCCAAGATCGGGCGTTTAGGGGGTATGAAAAACTGTTTTTT. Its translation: CASSQDRAFRGYEKLFF.

The CDR3 is CASSPGPKETQYF. In nucleotides, the CDR3 is TGTGCCAGCAGTCCCGGGCCTAAAGAGACCCAGTACTTC. This chain connects TRBV27 to TRBJ2-5; D is uncertain. Germline lookup yields CDR1 MNHEY and CDR2 SMNVEV (reference sequence). Trimming stripped 5 bases from V and 3 bases from J, with 10 bases between. CDR3 length: 13 residues.

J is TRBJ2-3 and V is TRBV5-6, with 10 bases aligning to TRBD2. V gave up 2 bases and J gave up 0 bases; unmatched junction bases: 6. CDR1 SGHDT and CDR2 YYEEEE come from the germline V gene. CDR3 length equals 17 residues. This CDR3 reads CASSFSGLAASTDTQYF. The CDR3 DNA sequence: TGTGCCAGCAGCTTCTCTGGACTAGCGGCTAGCACAGATACGCAGTATTTT.

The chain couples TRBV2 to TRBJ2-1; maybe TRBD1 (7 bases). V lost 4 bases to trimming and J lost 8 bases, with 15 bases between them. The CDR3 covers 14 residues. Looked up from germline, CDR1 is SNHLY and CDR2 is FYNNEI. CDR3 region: CASSVPQGRYEQFF. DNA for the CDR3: TGTGCCAGCAGTGTCCCACAGGGGAGGTATGAGCAGTTCTTC.

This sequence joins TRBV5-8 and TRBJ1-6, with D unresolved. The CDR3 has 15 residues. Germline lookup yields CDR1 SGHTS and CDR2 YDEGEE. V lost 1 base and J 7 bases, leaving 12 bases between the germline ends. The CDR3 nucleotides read TGTGCCAGCAGCTTGCCCCGAGACACAAATTCACCCCTCCACTTT. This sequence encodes CASSLPRDTNSPLHF.

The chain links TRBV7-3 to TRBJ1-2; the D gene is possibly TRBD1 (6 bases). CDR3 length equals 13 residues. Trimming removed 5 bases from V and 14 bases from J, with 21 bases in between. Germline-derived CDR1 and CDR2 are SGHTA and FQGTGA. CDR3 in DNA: TGTGCCAGCAGCCATTCCCAACAGGGCCCTTTGACCTTC. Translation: CASSHSQQGPLTF.

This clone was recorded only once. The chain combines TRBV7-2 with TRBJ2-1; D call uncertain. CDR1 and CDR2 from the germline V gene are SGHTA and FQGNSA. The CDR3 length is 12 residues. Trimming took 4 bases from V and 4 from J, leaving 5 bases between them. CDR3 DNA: TGTGCCAGCAGCTCCCGATACAATGAGCAGTTCTTC. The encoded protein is CASSSRYNEQFF.

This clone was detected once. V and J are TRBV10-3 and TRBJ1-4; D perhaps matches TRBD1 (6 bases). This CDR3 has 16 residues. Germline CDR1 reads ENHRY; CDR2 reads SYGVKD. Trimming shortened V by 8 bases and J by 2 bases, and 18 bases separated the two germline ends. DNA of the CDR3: TGTGCCATCCGCCCGGGCCAGGGGTCGACTAATGAAAAACTGTTTTTT. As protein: CAIRPGQGSTNEKLFF.

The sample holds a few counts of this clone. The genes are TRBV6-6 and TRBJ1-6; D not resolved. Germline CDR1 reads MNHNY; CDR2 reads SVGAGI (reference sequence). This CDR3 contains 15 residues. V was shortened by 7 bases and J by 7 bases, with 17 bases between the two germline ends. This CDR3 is CASKDSPLPNSPLHF. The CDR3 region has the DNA TGTGCCAGCAAGGACTCTCCCTTGCCGAATTCACCCCTCCACTTT.

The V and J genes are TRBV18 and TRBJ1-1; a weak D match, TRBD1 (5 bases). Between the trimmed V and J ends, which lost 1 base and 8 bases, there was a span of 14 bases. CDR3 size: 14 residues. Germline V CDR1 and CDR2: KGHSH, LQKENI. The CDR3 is CASSPRAGDLEAFF. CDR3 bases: TGTGCCAGCTCACCACGGGCGGGGGACTTAGAAGCTTTCTTT.